The 28 T cell receptor beta chains listed next were all sequenced from one sample in a study of blood T cells in healthy people across ages. A second roughly 7 to 12 cycle PCR used barcoded and J-beta primers. Using its own MiXCR run on the 5' RACE reads, TCRdb lists one record per CDR3 protein. The table has around 320,000 distinct CDR3 sequences, less than 30% seen once. The sample comprised blood. All receptors come from a woman between 65 and 79 years old in good health.

The rearrangement uses TRBV5-1 and TRBJ2-5, with 7 positions matching TRBD1. Germline assignment: CDR1 SGHRS and CDR2 YFSETQ. J was trimmed by 3 bases and V by 3 bases; bases with no gene match: 2. The CDR3 sequence is 13 residues long. The DNA for the CDR3 is TGCGCCAGCAGCTCGACAGGGAAAGAGACCCAGTACTTC. It yields the protein CASSSTGKETQYF.

Points on this clonotype: A read error is possible here, since a much larger clone lies one base away. The chain links TRBV6-2 or TRBV6-3 to TRBJ2-7; no firm D call. The CDR3 covers 19 residues. Germline V gene data show CDR1 as MNHEY and CDR2 as SVGEGT. The V end was cut by 0 bases, the J end by 3 bases, with 24 bases between. The CDR3 nucleotides read TGTGCCAGCAGTTACTCGCAGAGGAGTGCAGTACAGACCCACTACGAGCAGTACTTC. Its translation: CASSYSQRSAVQTHYEQYF.

V is TRBV7-6 and J is TRBJ2-5; D is undetermined. The CDR3 runs to 14 residues. The germline gives CDR1 SGHVS, CDR2 FNYEAQ. Trimming took off 5 bases at V and 7 bases at J, with 17 bases between the two ends. This CDR3 is CASSPEATDGTQYF. As DNA, the CDR3 is TGTGCCAGCAGCCCCGAAGCGACCGACGGGACCCAGTACTTC.

V and J are TRBV6-5 and TRBJ2-7, with TRBD1 identical over 9 bases. Germline CDR1 and CDR2: MNHEY and SVGAGI. The CDR3 extends over 15 amino acids. V shed 5 bases and J 4 bases; nucleotides not matched to a gene: 9. CDR3 nucleotides: TGTGCCAGCAGTACCCGGGGACAGGGAGTATACGAGCAGTACTTC. Its protein product is CASSTRGQGVYEQYF.

This clonotype was counted between two and nine times. CDR3 in DNA: TGTGCCAGCAGTTCAGAAAACCGGGGCCTGGGGGGCTACACCTTC. Protein: CASSSENRGLGGYTF. The chain carries TRBV12-3 or TRBV12-4 and TRBJ1-2, with a weak D call TRBD1 (5 bases). CDR3 length: 15 residues. V was trimmed by 4 bases and J by 8 bases, leaving 20 bases between them.

The chain has TRBV29-1 and TRBJ1-1; no firm D call. Germline assignment: CDR1 SQVTM and CDR2 ANQGSEA. The CDR3 runs 12 residues. V was cut by 4 bases and J by 9 bases, with 15 bases left in between. DNA of the CDR3: TGCAGCGTTGTACTAGCGGCTGCCCAAGCTTTCTTT. This sequence encodes CSVVLAAAQAFF.

The V gene is TRBV2, the J gene TRBJ2-5; D is ambiguous. Deletions cut 1 base from V and 7 bases from J, with 7 bases between. The CDR3 extends over 12 amino acids. Per the germline V gene, CDR1 is SNHLY and CDR2 is FYNNEI. CDR3 DNA sequence: TGTGCCAGCAGTGAAGGGACGGCGACCCAGTACTTC. Translation gives CASSEGTATQYF.

This clonotype was seen more than once but under ten times. The rearrangement uses TRBV27 and TRBJ1-1, with 7 bases matching TRBD1. V lost 2 bases and J lost 2; bases outside the gene matches: 5. CDR3 length: 15 amino acids. CDR1 is MNHEY, CDR2 SMNVEV, per germline (reference sequence). Here the CDR3 reads CASSLRQGPNTEAFF. Written as DNA, the CDR3 is TGTGCCAGCAGTTTAAGACAGGGCCCTAACACTGAAGCTTTCTTT.

The rearrangement uses TRBV5-1 and TRBJ2-1, with D possibly called TRBD1 or TRBD2 (5 bases each). The CDR3 spans 13 residues. V lost 4 bases, J lost 8 bases, and 13 bases lay in between. Germline-derived CDR1 and CDR2 are SGHRS and YFSETQ. The CDR3 nucleotides read TGCGCCAGCAGCGGGGAGAGAGGGGATGAGCAGTTCTTC. It specifies CASSGERGDEQFF.

This clonotype came up a few times. The chain couples TRBV3-1 to TRBJ1-2; the D is unclear. Germline CDR1 LGHDT, CDR2 YNNKEL (reference sequence). V gave up 2 bases and J gave up 6 bases, with 7 bases separating them. There are 12 residues in the CDR3. In DNA form, the CDR3 reads TGTGCCAGCAGCCAAAAAGGCGATGGCTACACCTTC. Protein: CASSQKGDGYTF. The full variable domain, its missing parts supplied by reference TRBV3-1 and TRBJ1-2, is DTAVSQTPKYLVTQMGNDKSIKCEQNLGHDTMYWYKQDSKKFLKIMFSYNNKELIINETVPNRFSPKSPDKAHLNLHINSLELGDSAVYFCASSQKGDGYTFGSGTRLTVV.

The chain couples TRBV20-1 to TRBJ2-3; D call uncertain. The CDR3 has 17 residues. Trimming removed 0 bases from V and 1 base from J, with 17 bases in between. From germline, CDR1 is DFQATT and CDR2 SNEGSKA (reference sequence). CDR3 DNA sequence: TGCAGTGCTAGAGATCCCGCAACCTTACGGGGCACAGATACGCAGTATTTT. Translation gives CSARDPATLRGTDTQYF.

The chain combines TRBV29-1 with TRBJ1-2, with a tentative D call TRBD1 (5 bases). V lost 7 bases and J 4 bases, leaving 13 bases between the germline ends. The CDR3 totals 12 residues. CDR1 SQVTM and CDR2 ANQGSEA come from the germline V gene. CDR3 DNA sequence: TGCAGCGAACGACAGTTAGGCTATGGCTACACCTTC. Translating it yields CSERQLGYGYTF.

Remarks on this clonotype: It may be a read error: a sequence one base away is much more abundant. The chain carries TRBV24-1 and TRBJ2-5; D is uncertain. This CDR3 is 11 amino acids long. CDR1 is KGHDR, CDR2 SFDVKD, per germline. V lost 12 bases, J lost 1 base, and 8 bases lay in between. CDR3 loop: CAAGTQETQYF. DNA of the CDR3: TGTGCCGCAGGAACCCAAGAGACCCAGTACTTC.

The CDR3 DNA follows: TGCAGTGCTATCACCCAGGGGATCTATGGCTACACCTTC. Residues: CSAITQGIYGYTF. The V and J genes are TRBV20-1 and TRBJ1-2; the D gene is possibly TRBD1 (6 bases). The CDR3 is made up of 13 amino acids. Germline loops: CDR1 DFQATT, CDR2 SNEGSKA (reference sequence). Trimming shortened V by 4 bases and J by 4 bases, and 13 bases separated the two germline ends.

This clonotype was observed a single time. This chain uses TRBV7-8 with TRBJ2-3; D is uncertain. V was shortened by 5 bases and J by 6 bases, with 15 bases between the two germline ends. The CDR3 length is 14 residues. Germline V lookup: CDR1 SGHVS, CDR2 FQNEAQ. The CDR3 loop is CASSARTRWDTQYF. CDR3 DNA sequence: TGTGCCAGCAGCGCCCGAACCCGTTGGGATACGCAGTATTTT.

This clonotype has ten or more counts. The V gene is TRBV3-1, the J gene TRBJ2-7; D gene ambiguous. Germline lookup yields CDR1 LGHDT and CDR2 YNNKEL (reference sequence). The V end was cut by 4 bases, the J end by 3 bases, with 7 bases between. The CDR3 is 12 residues long. The CDR3 DNA is TGTGCCAGCAGCCTCCGTAACTACGAGCAGTACTTC. Its protein product is CASSLRNYEQYF.

This clonotype was counted at least ten times. The chain is built from TRBV6-6 and TRBJ1-2; tentative D call: TRBD1 (6 bases). Germline assignment: CDR1 MNHNY and CDR2 SVGAGI (reference sequence). V lost 6 bases and J 5 bases, leaving 25 bases between the germline ends. The CDR3 length is 17 residues. The CDR3 protein is CASRRGGKTGEEYGYTF. CDR3 in DNA: TGTGCCAGCAGGAGGGGGGGAAAGACAGGTGAAGAGTATGGCTACACCTTC.

In its sample, this clonotype was seen a few times. This chain links TRBV10-3 with TRBJ2-7, with D maybe TRBD2 (6 bases). The CDR3 is made up of 13 amino acids. Trimming stripped 5 bases from V and 6 bases from J, with 14 bases between. CDR1 is ENHRY and CDR2 is SYGVKD in the germline V gene. The CDR3: CAISRGGTGEQYF. The CDR3 DNA follows: TGTGCCATCAGTAGAGGCGGGACGGGCGAGCAGTACTTC.

The sample holds a few counts of this clonotype. The chain uses TRBV21-1 and TRBJ2-5; the table's D call TRBD1 went unverified against the DNA. TRBV21-1 is recorded as a pseudogene. This CDR3 is built from 16 residues. The CDR3, as DNA: TGTGCCAGCAGCAGAAGGTGTCCACACTACCAAGAGACCCAGTACTTC. The encoded protein is CASSRRCPHYQETQYF.

This clonotype was seen a handful of times. The chain links TRBV6-5 to TRBJ2-3, with no clear D. Per germline, CDR1 MNHEY and CDR2 SVGAGI. V lost 2 bases, J lost 0 bases, and 6 bases lay in between. The CDR3 sequence is 14 residues long. CDR3 loop: CASSYVDSTDTQYF. CDR3 sequence (DNA): TGTGCCAGCAGTTACGTGGATAGCACAGATACGCAGTATTTT.

This clonotype was seen only a few times. The chain joins TRBV29-1 to TRBJ2-5; TRBD2 agrees at 10 bases. Germline V gene data show CDR1 as SQVTM and CDR2 as ANQGSEA. This CDR3 region has 15 residues. V gave up 3 bases and J gave up 4 bases; unmatched junction bases: 8. CDR3 region: CSVERGTSAGETQYF. In DNA, the CDR3 is TGCAGCGTTGAGAGGGGGACTAGCGCAGGAGAGACCCAGTACTTC.

The V gene is TRBV7-2, the J gene TRBJ2-7; 7 bases line up with TRBD2. CDR1 SGHTA and CDR2 FQGNSA come from the germline V gene. This CDR3 has 14 amino acids. The ends lost 5 bases at V and 2 bases at J; junction bases unmatched: 6. The CDR3, as DNA: TGTGCCAGCAGCCGGGGAGGGACCACCTACGAGCAGTACTTC. This sequence encodes CASSRGGTTYEQYF.

The V call is TRBV12-3 or TRBV12-4, the J call TRBJ2-1; 8 bases are a match to TRBD2. This CDR3 comprises 16 residues. The V gene end was trimmed by 4 bases and the J gene end by 1 base; junction bases not matched to a gene: 6. The CDR3: CASSSLAGRSYNEQFF. In nucleotides, the CDR3 is TGTGCCAGCAGTTCTCTAGCGGGCCGTTCCTACAATGAGCAGTTCTTC.

DNA for the CDR3: TGTGCCAGCAGCGATGGACTGAAGCGGAGTGTAGGTGAGCAGTTCTTC. Translated, it gives CASSDGLKRSVGEQFF. This chain joins TRBV7-9 and TRBJ2-1, with D possibly matching TRBD2 (5 bases). V was trimmed by 5 bases and J by 9 bases, leaving 23 bases between them. The germline gives CDR1 SEHNR, CDR2 FQNEAQ (reference sequence). This CDR3 spans 16 amino acids. The full variable domain, with the rest looked up from reference TRBV7-9 and TRBJ2-1, is DTGVSQNPRHKITKRGQNVTFRCDPISEHNRLYWYRQTLGQGPEFLTYFQNEAQLEKSRLLSDRFSAERPKGSFSTLEIQRTEQGDSAMYLCASSDGLKRSVGEQFFGPGTRLTVL.

This clonotype was observed a handful of times. The chain is built from TRBV9 and TRBJ2-5, with 7 nucleotides matching TRBD2. Germline-derived CDR1 and CDR2 are SGDLS and YYNGEE. CDR3 length: 15 residues. V lost 2 bases to trimming and J lost 3 bases; unmatched junction nucleotides: 7. CDR3 residues: CASSVQLASKETQYF. As DNA, the CDR3 is TGTGCCAGCAGCGTCCAACTAGCGAGTAAAGAGACCCAGTACTTC.

This clonotype has a handful of counts. The chain recombines TRBV12-3 or TRBV12-4 with TRBJ2-5, with a tentative D call TRBD2 (7 bases). The CDR3 totals 15 residues. V was trimmed by 5 bases and J by 2 bases, leaving 15 bases between them. The CDR3 here is CASSPQGGGQETQYF. As DNA, the CDR3 is TGTGCCAGCAGTCCTCAAGGGGGGGGACAAGAGACCCAGTACTTC.

The chain carries TRBV10-3 and TRBJ2-5; D is possibly TRBD1 (6 bases). The germline V gene encodes CDR1 ENHRY and CDR2 SYGVKD. This CDR3 has 13 amino acids. The V end was cut by 8 bases, the J end by 5 bases, with 15 bases between. The CDR3 DNA is TGTGCCATCTGGCCAGGGGAGCGGGAGACCCAGTACTTC. This codes for CAIWPGERETQYF.

Details on this clonotype: Just one base apart from a much larger clone, this may be a read error. The chain combines TRBV5-1 with TRBJ1-1, with 10 nucleotides matching TRBD1. The CDR3 is made up of 14 amino acids. The V gene's germline CDR1 is SGHRS and CDR2 YFSETQ. This CDR3 reads CASRRQGAVTEALF. The CDR3, as DNA: TGCGCCAGCAGGCGACAGGGGGCGGTCACTGAAGCTCTCTTT.